These T cell receptor beta chains were read from a single sample in a study of blood T cell repertoires in COVID-19. Profiling relied on immunoSEQ multiplex PCR, and the TCRdb table lists in-frame clones only, not all of them. The sample records 60,000 to 85,000 clones, approximately 90% being singletons. The material sequenced was peripheral blood. The receptors shown here come from a woman between 50 and 59 years old with COVID-19, enrolled during active disease. Each CDR3 is given with its conserved first and last residue. D genes are given only for firm matches. Expanded clones are given a class, and other clones once, few, many or no size at all.

v_call: TRBV5-1; clone_size: -; j_call: TRBJ2-7; d_call: TRBD1; cdr3_aa: CASRTGTGPYEQYF; cdr3_nt: TGCGCCAGCAGGACCGGGACAGGTCCCTACGAGCAGTACTTC
v_call: TRBV12-3/TRBV12-4; clone_size: -; j_call: TRBJ1-4; d_call: TRBD1; cdr3_aa: CASSSQGEKLFF; cdr3_nt: TGTGCCAGCAGTTCACAGGGGGAAAAACTGTTTTTT
v_call: TRBV4-2; clone_size: once; j_call: TRBJ1-1; d_call: -; cdr3_aa: CASSPILKPRRPNTEAFF; cdr3_nt: TGTGCCAGCAGCCCTATACTTAAGCCCAGGCGACCAAACACTGAAGCTTTCTTT
v_call: TRBV7-9; clone_size: -; j_call: TRBJ2-1; d_call: -; cdr3_aa: CASELDNEQFF; cdr3_nt: TGTGCCAGCGAGCTAGACAATGAGCAGTTCTTC
v_call: TRBV5-4; clone_size: -; j_call: TRBJ2-7; d_call: TRBD1; cdr3_aa: CASREQGAAYEQYF; cdr3_nt: TGTGCCAGCAGAGAACAGGGGGCGGCATACGAGCAGTACTTC
v_call: TRBV5-1; clone_size: -; j_call: TRBJ2-3; d_call: TRBD2; cdr3_aa: CASRRGLADSTDTQYF; cdr3_nt: TGCGCCAGCAGAAGAGGACTAGCGGATAGCACAGATACGCAGTATTTT
v_call: TRBV15; clone_size: -; j_call: TRBJ1-5; d_call: -; cdr3_aa: CATSRDKPDQPQHF; cdr3_nt: TGTGCCACCAGCAGAGATAAACCGGATCAGCCCCAGCATTTT
v_call: TRBV7-3; clone_size: -; j_call: TRBJ1-2; d_call: -; cdr3_aa: CASSPAGANYGYTF; cdr3_nt: TGTGCCAGCAGCCCGGCGGGGGCCAACTATGGCTACACCTTC
v_call: TRBV3-1/TRBV3-2; clone_size: -; j_call: TRBJ1-1; d_call: TRBD1; cdr3_aa: CASSRTGVTEAFF; cdr3_nt: TGTGCCAGCAGCCGGACAGGGGTCACTGAAGCTTTCTTT
v_call: TRBV18; clone_size: -; j_call: TRBJ1-2; d_call: -; cdr3_aa: CASSLLETGYTF; cdr3_nt: TGTGCCAGCTCACTACTGGAGACTGGCTACACCTTC
v_call: TRBV28; clone_size: -; j_call: TRBJ2-7; d_call: TRBD1; cdr3_aa: CASSIPTGGTYEQYF; cdr3_nt: TGTGCCAGCAGTATCCCGACAGGGGGGACCTACGAGCAGTACTTC
v_call: TRBV2; clone_size: -; j_call: TRBJ1-5; d_call: -; cdr3_aa: CAIRGDSNQPQHF; cdr3_nt: TGTGCCATCCGAGGTGACAGCAATCAGCCCCAGCATTTT
v_call: TRBV2; clone_size: -; j_call: TRBJ1-2; d_call: TRBD1; cdr3_aa: CASSEQGAGGYTF; cdr3_nt: TGTGCCAGCAGTGAACAGGGGGCCGGTGGCTACACCTTC
v_call: TRBV18; clone_size: -; j_call: TRBJ2-2; d_call: -; cdr3_aa: CASSNQDSRWGELFF; cdr3_nt: TGTGCCAGCTCAAACCAGGACAGCCGATGGGGGGAGCTGTTTTTT
v_call: TRBV2; clone_size: few; j_call: TRBJ2-3; d_call: TRBD1; cdr3_aa: CASRGGGVDTQYF; cdr3_nt: TGTGCCAGCAGAGGGGGCGGCGTGGATACGCAGTATTTT
v_call: TRBV7-2; clone_size: -; j_call: TRBJ2-3; d_call: TRBD2; cdr3_aa: CASSLGGGLGLAGTDTQYF; cdr3_nt: TGTGCCAGCAGCTTAGGGGGGGGGCTTGGACTAGCGGGCACAGATACGCAGTATTTT
v_call: TRBV9; clone_size: -; j_call: TRBJ2-1; d_call: -; cdr3_aa: CASSVVAGTTYNEQFF; cdr3_nt: TGTGCCAGCAGCGTAGTGGCGGGGACGACCTACAATGAGCAGTTCTTC
v_call: TRBV6-6; clone_size: once; j_call: TRBJ2-2; d_call: TRBD2; cdr3_aa: CASGTAGGVPGELFF; cdr3_nt: TGTGCCAGTGGTACGGCGGGAGGGGTCCCCGGGGAGCTGTTTTTT
v_call: TRBV7-2; clone_size: -; j_call: TRBJ2-1; d_call: -; cdr3_aa: CASSFGADEQFF; cdr3_nt: TGTGCCAGCAGCTTTGGAGCTGATGAGCAGTTCTTC
v_call: TRBV5-5; clone_size: -; j_call: TRBJ2-5; d_call: TRBD1; cdr3_aa: CASSPGGSVVETQYF; cdr3_nt: TGTGCCAGCAGCCCAGGGGGCTCCGTCGTAGAGACCCAGTACTTC
v_call: TRBV6-5; clone_size: -; j_call: TRBJ2-3; d_call: -; cdr3_aa: CASLHSRGDTQYF; cdr3_nt: TGTGCCAGCTTACACAGCCGGGGAGATACGCAGTATTTT
v_call: TRBV7-6; clone_size: once; j_call: TRBJ2-5; d_call: TRBD2; cdr3_aa: CASSLGTSGRKETQYF; cdr3_nt: TGTGCCAGCAGCTTAGGTACTAGCGGGAGAAAAGAGACCCAGTACTTC
v_call: TRBV30; clone_size: -; j_call: TRBJ2-7; d_call: TRBD1; cdr3_aa: CAWRHRGAYEQYF; cdr3_nt: TGTGCCTGGAGGCACAGGGGGGCCTACGAGCAGTACTTC
v_call: TRBV19; clone_size: -; j_call: TRBJ2-1; d_call: TRBD2; cdr3_aa: CASSKGGSYNEQFF; cdr3_nt: TGTGCCAGTAGTAAGGGAGGGTCCTACAATGAGCAGTTCTTC
v_call: TRBV5-4; clone_size: -; j_call: TRBJ2-3; d_call: -; cdr3_aa: CASSLEMGADTQYF; cdr3_nt: TGTGCCAGCAGCTTGGAGATGGGAGCCGATACGCAGTATTTT
v_call: TRBV3-1/TRBV3-2; clone_size: -; j_call: TRBJ2-7; d_call: -; cdr3_aa: CASSQGMPVEQYF; cdr3_nt: TGTGCCAGCAGCCAAGGTATGCCGGTCGAGCAGTACTTC
v_call: TRBV4-1; clone_size: -; j_call: TRBJ2-7; d_call: TRBD2; cdr3_aa: CASSQPRQREWYEQYF; cdr3_nt: TGCGCCAGCAGCCAGCCCCGACAGCGGGAGTGGTACGAGCAGTACTTC
v_call: TRBV18; clone_size: -; j_call: TRBJ2-5; d_call: -; cdr3_aa: CASSPATQETQYF; cdr3_nt: TGTGCCAGCTCACCGGCAACCCAAGAGACCCAGTACTTC
v_call: TRBV2; clone_size: -; j_call: TRBJ1-2; d_call: -; cdr3_aa: CASSVKTGTSNGYTF; cdr3_nt: TGTGCCAGCAGCGTTAAAACCGGGACAAGCAATGGCTACACCTTC
v_call: TRBV7-2; clone_size: -; j_call: TRBJ2-2; d_call: TRBD1; cdr3_aa: CASSFTGGWLFF; cdr3_nt: TGTGCCAGCAGCTTCACAGGGGGGTGGTTGTTTTTT
v_call: TRBV19; clone_size: -; j_call: TRBJ2-7; d_call: TRBD1; cdr3_aa: CASSLQGTAYEQYF; cdr3_nt: TGTGCCAGTAGTTTACAGGGGACAGCCTACGAGCAGTACTTC
v_call: TRBV5-1; clone_size: -; j_call: TRBJ1-1; d_call: -; cdr3_aa: CASSYIPNREAFF; cdr3_nt: TGCGCCAGCAGCTATATTCCCAACAGGGAAGCTTTCTTT
v_call: TRBV5-1; clone_size: -; j_call: TRBJ2-7; d_call: TRBD1; cdr3_aa: CASSLEGTGYSEQYF; cdr3_nt: TGCGCCAGCAGCTTGGAAGGGACAGGGTACTCCGAGCAGTACTTC
v_call: TRBV29-1; clone_size: -; j_call: TRBJ1-1; d_call: -; cdr3_aa: CSGRQIMNTEAFF; cdr3_nt: TGCAGCGGTCGACAGATCATGAACACTGAAGCTTTCTTT
v_call: TRBV15; clone_size: -; j_call: TRBJ2-7; d_call: TRBD1; cdr3_aa: CATSRVGTGVSYEQYF; cdr3_nt: TGTGCCACCAGCAGAGTCGGGACAGGGGTCTCCTACGAGCAGTACTTC
v_call: TRBV4-2; clone_size: few; j_call: TRBJ1-4; d_call: TRBD1; cdr3_aa: CASSQDRIRGLGQPSEKLFF; cdr3_nt: TGTGCCAGCAGCCAAGATAGGATTCGGGGCCTGGGACAGCCGTCTGAAAAACTGTTTTTT
v_call: TRBV4-1; clone_size: -; j_call: TRBJ2-7; d_call: -; cdr3_aa: CASSVRGGEQYF; cdr3_nt: TGCGCCAGCAGCGTAAGGGGTGGCGAGCAGTACTTC
v_call: TRBV5-6; clone_size: -; j_call: TRBJ2-7; d_call: TRBD1; cdr3_aa: CASSLVGTGIYEQYF; cdr3_nt: TGTGCCAGCAGCTTGGTCGGGACAGGGATTTACGAGCAGTACTTC
v_call: TRBV19; clone_size: -; j_call: TRBJ2-2; d_call: -; cdr3_aa: CASSMASTGELFF; cdr3_nt: TGTGCCAGTAGTATGGCATCAACCGGGGAGCTGTTTTTT
v_call: TRBV27; clone_size: -; j_call: TRBJ2-4; d_call: TRBD1; cdr3_aa: CASSFGTGGTNIQYF; cdr3_nt: TGTGCCAGCAGTTTCGGGACAGGGGGCACAAACATTCAGTACTTC
v_call: TRBV29-1; clone_size: -; j_call: TRBJ2-5; d_call: TRBD2; cdr3_aa: CSVGLARETQYF; cdr3_nt: TGCAGCGTGGGACTAGCGAGAGAGACCCAGTACTTC
v_call: TRBV30; clone_size: -; j_call: TRBJ2-7; d_call: -; cdr3_aa: CAWSVRDEQYF; cdr3_nt: TGTGCCTGGAGTGTGAGGGACGAGCAGTACTTC
v_call: TRBV15; clone_size: -; j_call: TRBJ2-3; d_call: TRBD2; cdr3_aa: CATSGPTSGSSDTQYF; cdr3_nt: TGTGCCACCAGCGGCCCGACTAGCGGGAGCTCAGATACGCAGTATTTT
v_call: TRBV2; clone_size: -; j_call: TRBJ2-1; d_call: TRBD1; cdr3_aa: CASSEVRTGSNEQFF; cdr3_nt: TGTGCCAGCAGTGAAGTCAGGACAGGGAGCAATGAGCAGTTCTTC
v_call: TRBV19; clone_size: once; j_call: TRBJ2-2; d_call: TRBD1; cdr3_aa: CASSTLPGDRGRTGELFF; cdr3_nt: TGTGCCAGTAGTACGCTGCCCGGGGACAGGGGGCGAACCGGGGAGCTGTTTTTT
v_call: TRBV7-2; clone_size: -; j_call: TRBJ1-2; d_call: -; cdr3_aa: CASSFFSRNGYTF; cdr3_nt: TGTGCCAGCAGCTTCTTTTCGCGGAATGGCTACACCTTC
v_call: TRBV27; clone_size: -; j_call: TRBJ2-7; d_call: TRBD1; cdr3_aa: CASSPTGAYEQYF; cdr3_nt: TGTGCCAGCAGTCCAACAGGGGCCTACGAGCAGTACTTC
v_call: TRBV5-4; clone_size: -; j_call: TRBJ1-4; d_call: -; cdr3_aa: CASSLAGPYGGKLFF; cdr3_nt: TGTGCCAGCAGCTTGGCCGGGCCCTACGGGGGAAAACTGTTTTTT
v_call: TRBV9; clone_size: few; j_call: TRBJ1-5; d_call: -; cdr3_aa: CASSVGGGLDQPQHF; cdr3_nt: TGTGCCAGCAGCGTAGGGGGGGGGCTGGATCAGCCCCAGCATTTT
v_call: TRBV19; clone_size: -; j_call: TRBJ2-3; d_call: TRBD2; cdr3_aa: CASSLSFGTTTDTQYF; cdr3_nt: TGTGCCAGTAGTCTCAGCTTCGGGACTACCACAGATACGCAGTATTTT
v_call: TRBV18; clone_size: -; j_call: TRBJ1-1; d_call: TRBD1; cdr3_aa: CASSRRGQLTITEAFF; cdr3_nt: TGTGCCAGCTCCCGAAGGGGACAGCTGACAATCACTGAAGCTTTCTTT
v_call: TRBV4-1; clone_size: -; j_call: TRBJ2-1; d_call: -; cdr3_aa: CASSPQGVGGPYNEQFF; cdr3_nt: TGCGCCAGCAGCCCCCAGGGCGTGGGAGGCCCCTACAATGAGCAGTTCTTC
v_call: TRBV29-1; clone_size: -; j_call: TRBJ2-7; d_call: TRBD2; cdr3_aa: CSAVGREGYEQYF; cdr3_nt: TGCAGCGCCGTGGGGCGGGAGGGGTACGAGCAGTACTTC
v_call: TRBV30; clone_size: few; j_call: TRBJ2-3; d_call: -; cdr3_aa: CAWSVRLAIRRSTDTQYF; cdr3_nt: TGTGCCTGGAGTGTACGATTAGCCATTAGAAGGAGCACAGATACGCAGTATTTT